This T cell receptor beta chain was sequenced during a study of shared clonotypes between healthy human individuals. Researchers ran the assay at a deep level. Using immunoSEQ multiplex PCR, the repertoire was profiled, and TCRdb retains in-frame clones only, with some absent. The repertoire consists of under 2.5 million clones, with about nine tenths occurring once and the leading ten covering about 0.41%. Trimming cost V 1 base and J 15 bases, with 16 bases left between them. The CDR3 is 13 residues long. CDR1 is SGHTA and CDR2 is FQGNSA in the germline V gene. V is TRBV7-2 and J is TRBJ2-1, with D perhaps being TRBD1 or TRBD2 (6 bases each). This TCR was sampled from a man aged 18 to 35 in good health. Some clones in this sample may be carry-over from other donors' samples. The specimen sequenced was naive CD4+ T cells from PBMCs. Subset of the sample: CD45RA+ positively selected. In nucleotides, the CDR3 is TGTGCCAGCAGCTTAGAGGCCGGGGGCAGTCGGTTCTTC. Translating it yields CASSLEAGGSRFF. Full variable domain (rest looked up from reference TRBV7-2 and TRBJ2-1): GAGVSQSPSNKVTEKGKDVELRCDPISGHTALYWYRQSLGQGLEFLIYFQGNSAPDKSGLPSDRFSAERTGGSVSTLTIQRTQQEDSAVYLCASSLEAGGSRFFGPGTRLTVL.